Below, 21 T cell receptor beta chains from the same sample are listed, as sequenced in a study of T cell clonality in common variable immunodeficiency. Sequencing was performed with immunoSEQ multiplex PCR; in TCRdb, only in-frame clones are kept and a portion is missing. The sample yields around 29,000 clones, without any singletons. Sequencing was performed on peripheral blood mononuclear cells. The receptors originated from a person aged 18 to 75 in good health.

By its share, this clone is medium-sized. The read comes to an end 3 residues before the CDR3 does, leaving the germline J gene to fill in the end. This chain connects TRBV5-4 to TRBJ2-1; D unclear. With 3 bases removed from V and 7 bases from J, the gap between germline ends came to 11 bases. The germline V gene encodes CDR1 SGHNT and CDR2 YYREEE (reference sequence). The length of the CDR3 is 13 residues. Incomplete CDR3 DNA: TGTGCCAGCAGCTACTCTAGTGAGAATGAG. Translating it yields CASSYSSENE. The whole CDR3 sequence reads CASSYSSENEQFF. Supplemented by reference TRBV5-4 and TRBJ2-1, the full variable domain reads ETGVTQSPTHLIKTRGQQVTLRCSSQSGHNTVSWYQQALGQGPQFIFQYYREEENGRGNFPPRFSGLQFPNYSSELNVNALELDDSALYLCASSYSSENEQFFGPGTRLTVL.

This clone was seen many times. Read sequence stops 3 residues before the CDR3 end, and the germline J gene provides the missing end. The V and J genes are TRBV20-1 and TRBJ2-3, with unresolved D. The germline CDR1 and CDR2 sequences are DFQATT and SNEGSKA (reference sequence). This CDR3 is built from 14 residues. V gave up 6 bases and J gave up 0 bases, with 13 bases separating them. The part of the CDR3 DNA that was read is TGCAGTGCCGAGGCAAAGGCTAGCACAGATACG. Translating it yields CSAEAKASTDT. The complete CDR3 protein is CSAEAKASTDTQYF.

About this clone: One end of the junction varies from germline; a read error may be responsible. The part of the CDR3 DNA that was read is TGCAGCGTTGAGCAGGGTTTGGGAAACACT. Residues: CSVEQGLGNT. Given in full, the CDR3 is CSVEQGLGNTIYF. This rearrangement joins TRBV29-1 to TRBJ1-3; TRBD1 is a possible D gene (5 bases). The CDR3 end lies 3 residues beyond the end of the read and is filled in from the germline J gene. Germline values: CDR1 SQVTM, CDR2 ANQGSEA. This CDR3 is built from 13 residues.

This clone was picked up a small number of times. The CDR3 end falls 3 residues outside the read, so it is completed with the germline J gene. The V gene is TRBV6-1, the J gene TRBJ1-2; TRBD1 matches at 8 bases. Germline V gives CDR1 MNHNS, CDR2 SASEGT. The CDR3 sequence is 14 residues long. With V trimmed by 2 bases and J by 4 bases, 3 bases remained unmatched. The sequenced part of the CDR3 DNA is TGTGCCAGCAGTGAACAGGGGGCGATCTATGGC. The encoded protein is CASSEQGAIYG. The CDR3, in full, reads CASSEQGAIYGYTF.

The table lists this clone with many counts. The read gets to within 3 residues of the CDR3 end, and the germline J gene fills in the rest. The chain recombines TRBV19 with TRBJ2-2; TRBD1 matches 8 bases. CDR3 length: 13 residues. V lost 6 bases and J lost 6; bases outside the gene matches: 3. Germline lookup yields CDR1 LNHDA and CDR2 SQIVND (reference sequence). The DNA read from the CDR3 is TGTGCCAGTAGGACAGGGGAGGCCGGGGAG. Encoded protein: CASRTGEAGE. The full CDR3 reads CASRTGEAGELFF.

Ten or more counts support this clone. The read falls 3 residues short of the CDR3 end, and the missing part is taken from the germline J gene. This chain joins TRBV6-1 and TRBJ1-1; perhaps TRBD1 as D (6 bases). The length of the CDR3 is 14 residues. From germline, CDR1 is MNHNS and CDR2 SASEGT. Trimming shortened V by 3 bases and J by 7 bases, and 15 bases separated the two germline ends. CDR3 protein: CASSDPRDTFEAFF. The sequenced part of the CDR3 DNA is TGTGCCAGCAGTGACCCCCGGGACACCTTTGAA.

This clone was seen many times. The sequence runs out 3 residues before the end of the CDR3; the remainder is reconstructed from the germline J gene. V is TRBV18 and J is TRBJ2-2, with 7 bases lining up with TRBD2. The ends lost 2 bases at V and 3 bases at J; junction bases unmatched: 3. The germline CDR1 and CDR2 sequences are KGHSH and LQKENI. The CDR3 has 15 amino acids. CDR3 bases read: TGTGCCAGCTCACCATCTAGCGGCTACACCGGGGAG. Translating it yields CASSPSSGYTGE. The full CDR3 is CASSPSSGYTGELFF. Filled out from reference TRBV18 and TRBJ2-2, the complete variable domain reads NAGVMQNPRHLVRRRGQEARLRCSPMKGHSHVYWYRQLPEEGLKFMVYLQKENIIDESGMPKERFSAEFPKEGPSILRIQQVVRGDSAAYFCASSPSSGYTGELFFGEGSRLTVL.

This clone was counted many times. The CDR3 end lies 3 residues beyond the end of the read and is filled in from the germline J gene. V is TRBV20-1 and J is TRBJ2-1, with D possibly being TRBD1 (6 bases). The CDR3 length is 14 residues. Trimming took 0 bases from V and 4 from J, leaving 10 bases between them. Germline lookup yields CDR1 DFQATT and CDR2 SNEGSKA (reference sequence). The CDR3 region is CSARDLGAYNEQFF. CDR3 DNA (partial): TGCAGTGCTAGAGATCTGGGGGCATACAATGAG.

A word on this clone: The DNA ends 3 residues before the CDR3 does, and the rest of the CDR3 is filled in from the germline J gene. This sequence joins TRBV2 and TRBJ2-2, with D possibly being TRBD1 (5 bases). The length of the CDR3 is 18 residues. Germline V CDR1 and CDR2: SNHLY, FYNNEI. Here the CDR3 reads CASRPRPGRGSGANVLFF. The part of the CDR3 DNA that was read is TGTGCCAGCAGGCCCCGACCCGGTAGGGGCTCTGGGGCCAACGTG.

Many counts were recorded for this clone. The read ends 3 residues early relative to the CDR3; the germline J gene fills the gap. The gene calls are TRBV19 and TRBJ1-2, with 8 nucleotides matching TRBD1. CDR1 and CDR2 (germline): LNHDA, SQIVND (reference sequence). Germline trimming cut 5 bases from V and 6 bases from J; bases unmatched to any gene: 8. The CDR3 spans 14 residues. The CDR3 loop is CASSVGQGFDGYTF. The covered CDR3 bases are TGTGCCAGTAGTGTAGGACAGGGTTTCGATGGC.

This clone ranks as medium-sized. With the read ending 3 residues before the CDR3 end, the germline J gene is used to fill in that end. V usage is TRBV14 and J usage is TRBJ2-1; TRBD2 aligns across 14 bases. The J segment lost 9 bases and the V segment lost 4 bases, leaving 8 bases of the junction unmatched. The CDR3 has 16 residues. The germline CDR1 and CDR2 sequences are SGHDN and FVKESK. CDR3 protein: CASSPTGLAGVGEQFF. The DNA read from the CDR3 is TGTGCCAGCAGCCCAACGGGACTAGCGGGAGTGGGTGAG.

This clone was seen more than once but under ten times. This chain's CDR3 is CASSFTATAYEQYF. CDR3 DNA, as far as it was read: TGTGCCAGCAGCTTTACGGCGACAGCCTACGAG. This sequence joins TRBV5-5 and TRBJ2-7; perhaps TRBD1 as D (5 bases). The read gets to within 3 residues of the CDR3 end, and the germline J gene fills in the rest. V dropped 2 bases and J dropped 2 bases, with 11 bases sitting between them. The germline gives CDR1 SGHKS, CDR2 YYEKEE (reference sequence). CDR3 length equals 14 residues.

This clone came up many times. The read is 3 residues too short to cover the CDR3 end, so that end is filled in from the germline J gene. This rearrangement joins TRBV30 to TRBJ1-2; D is unclear. The length of the CDR3 is 14 residues. Germline values: CDR1 GTSNPN, CDR2 SVGIG (reference sequence). Trimming pared 0 bases from V and 2 bases from J, leaving 10 bases between. The CDR3 region is CAWSVPGSNYGYTF. Incomplete CDR3 DNA: TGTGCCTGGAGTGTACCCGGGTCCAACTATGGC.

This clone was observed at least ten times. Partial CDR3 DNA: TGTGCCTGGAGGCCGGGACATCTATACGAG. It yields the protein CAWRPGHLYE. The full CDR3 protein is CAWRPGHLYEQYF. The chain couples TRBV30 to TRBJ2-7; perhaps TRBD1 as D (6 bases). Read sequence stops 3 residues before the CDR3 end, and the germline J gene provides the missing end. V shed 3 bases and J shed 4 bases, with 13 bases lying between them. Per the germline V gene, CDR1 is GTSNPN and CDR2 is SVGIG (reference sequence). The CDR3 loop spans 13 amino acids.

This clone was detected a few times. The CDR3 end lies 3 residues beyond the end of the read and is filled in from the germline J gene. The V call is TRBV7-9, the J call TRBJ2-3, with D possibly TRBD1 on 6 matching bases. Germline V gives CDR1 SEHNR, CDR2 FQNEAQ (reference sequence). The CDR3 contains 14 residues. CDR3 DNA (partial): TGTGCCAGCAGCTTCAATAGTCCCGGACAGCCG. Translating it yields CASSFNSPGQP. The whole CDR3 reads CASSFNSPGQPQYF.

As for this clone: The missing CDR3 end, 3 residues past where the read stops, is filled in from the germline J gene. The V call is TRBV7-8, the J call TRBJ1-2; D unclear. The CDR3 length is 13 residues. Germline V lookup: CDR1 SGHVS, CDR2 FQNEAQ. The CDR3 loop reads CASSLVSGNDYTF. The CDR3 bases that were read are TGTGCCAGCAGCTTAGTATCGGGTAATGAC.

The table lists this clone with many counts. The read comes to an end 3 residues before the CDR3 does, leaving the germline J gene to fill in the end. The rearrangement joins TRBV19 to TRBJ1-5; perhaps TRBD1 as D (6 bases). Germline lookup yields CDR1 LNHDA and CDR2 SQIVND (reference sequence). Trimming took off 3 bases at V and 5 bases at J, with 20 bases between the two ends. CDR3 length: 17 residues. CDR3 region: CASSMFTIGGRYQPQHF. The CDR3 bases that were read are TGTGCCAGTAGTATGTTTACGATTGGGGGCAGATATCAGCCC.

This clone was counted ten times or more. The read comes to an end 3 residues before the CDR3 does, leaving the germline J gene to fill in the end. This chain connects TRBV19 to TRBJ2-7; weak D call: TRBD2 (6 bases). CDR3 length: 15 amino acids. CDR1 LNHDA and CDR2 SQIVND come from the germline V gene (reference sequence). V was trimmed by 1 base and J by 2 bases, leaving 12 bases between them. The part of the CDR3 DNA that was read is TGTGCCAGTAGTATAGTGGCTAGCGAAACCTACGAG. Its protein product is CASSIVASETYE. The CDR3, in full, reads CASSIVASETYEQYF.

In this sample, this clone turned up many times. The read is 3 residues too short to cover the CDR3 end, so that end is filled in from the germline J gene. The chain has TRBV5-1 and TRBJ1-1; TRBD1 matches at 7 bases. The CDR3 contains 12 residues. V shed 5 bases, J shed 4 bases, and the junction held 2 bases outside the gene matches. CDR1 is SGHRS, CDR2 YFSETQ, per germline. CDR3 sequence reads: CASSQGGTEAFF. The CDR3 bases that were read are TGCGCCAGCAGTCAGGGGGGCACTGAA.

In the case of this clone: The read falls 3 residues short of the CDR3 end, and the missing part is taken from the germline J gene. J is TRBJ1-1 and V is TRBV11-3, with D possibly TRBD1 on 5 matching bases. V lost 5 bases and J 5 bases, leaving 18 bases between the germline ends. The germline V gene encodes CDR1 SGHNT and CDR2 YENEEA. The CDR3 has 15 amino acids. The sequenced CDR3 bases are TGTGCCAGCAGCCTCCGGGAGGGAGGGGAAACTGAA. It codes for CASSLREGGETE. The complete CDR3 sequence is CASSLREGGETEAFF.

The table lists this clone with many counts. The read gets to within 3 residues of the CDR3 end, and the germline J gene fills in the rest. The chain joins TRBV19 to TRBJ1-1, with unresolved D. V was clipped by 5 bases and J by 2 bases, with 12 bases between them. The CDR3 spans 14 residues. The germline CDR1 and CDR2 sequences are LNHDA and SQIVND (reference sequence). The DNA read from the CDR3 is TGTGCCAGTAGTGTCAAGGTCTCCAACACTGAA. It specifies CASSVKVSNTE. The CDR3 reads in full as CASSVKVSNTEAFF.